This T cell receptor beta chain was sequenced in a study of T-cell reconstitution after alpha-beta-depleted transplantation in children. This clonotype was seen only a few times. Unique molecular identifiers were incorporated during preparation of the TCRbeta library. TCRdb called the PCR reads again in MiXCR, with one record for every CDR3 protein. The table lists 450,000 to 600,000 distinct CDR3 sequences, around 16% of them singletons. This CDR3 is 15 amino acids long. V was clipped by 4 bases and J by 1 base, with 13 bases between them. The germline V gene has CDR1 SEHNR and CDR2 FQNEAQ (reference sequence).

The sample was PBMCs from the stem cell graft donor, taken from the stem cell graft. The TCR originated in a human donor who donated a stem cell graft to a child with acute lymphoblastic leukemia. J is TRBJ1-1 and V is TRBV7-9; perhaps TRBD1 as D (6 bases). CDR3 DNA sequence: TGTGCCAGCAGCTCCCCAGCAGGGGCGAACACTGAAGCTTTCTTT. Translation: CASSSPAGANTEAFF.